The clone carrying this TCR beta chain was recorded a few times. Germline V gene data show CDR1 as MDHEN and CDR2 as SYDVKM. The J segment lost 3 bases and the V segment lost 3 bases, leaving 7 bases of the junction unmatched. CDR3 length equals 15 residues. This record comes from a study of blood T cells in healthy people across ages. Then a second PCR, running roughly 6 to 11 cycles, was carried out with a sample-barcoded 5' primer and a J-beta primer mix. Every single cDNA molecule received a tag from a template-switch adaptor with 12 random nucleotides. TCRdb used MiXCR to reprocess the 5' RACE reads, holding one entry per CDR3 protein. The sample comprises some 1.5 million distinct CDR3 sequences, roughly 28% of which are singletons, and 7.7% rests with the top ten. Total RNA, at least 6 micrograms per sample, was extracted from PBMCs.

This clonotype was sampled from a woman aged 25 to 39 in good health. Sequences were obtained from blood. V usage is TRBV28 and J usage is TRBJ2-7; 8 nucleotides line up with TRBD2. The CDR3 here is CASSFGGGQFYEQYF. CDR3 DNA: TGTGCCAGCAGTTTCGGGGGGGGGCAGTTCTACGAGCAGTACTTC.